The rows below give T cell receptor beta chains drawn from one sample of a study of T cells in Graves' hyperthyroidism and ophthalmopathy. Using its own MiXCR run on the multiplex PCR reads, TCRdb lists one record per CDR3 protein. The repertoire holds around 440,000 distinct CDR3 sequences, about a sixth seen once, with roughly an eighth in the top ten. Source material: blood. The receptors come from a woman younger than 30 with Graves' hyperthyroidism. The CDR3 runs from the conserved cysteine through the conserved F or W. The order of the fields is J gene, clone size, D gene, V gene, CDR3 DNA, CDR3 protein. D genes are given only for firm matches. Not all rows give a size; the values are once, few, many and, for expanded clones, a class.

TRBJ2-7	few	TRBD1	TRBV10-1	TGCGCCAGCAGTGACTCCGGGACAGGGAGCAACGAGCAGTACTTC	CASSDSGTGSNEQYF
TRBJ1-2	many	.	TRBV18	TGTGCCAGCTCTTACGGGACAACTAACTATGGCTACACCTTC	CASSYGTTNYGYTF
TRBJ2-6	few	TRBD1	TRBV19	TGTGCCAGTAGTATTTCGACAGGGCTCTCTGGGGCCAACGTCCTGACTTTC	CASSISTGLSGANVLTF
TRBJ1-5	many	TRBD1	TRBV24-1	TGTGCCACCAGTGATCTAGAGGGGGCCAGACCCTATAGCAATCAGCCCCAGCATTTT	CATSDLEGARPYSNQPQHF
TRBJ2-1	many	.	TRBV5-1	TGCGCCAGCAGCTTGGCCTTAGCGCTGGGGAATGAGCAGTTCTTC	CASSLALALGNEQFF
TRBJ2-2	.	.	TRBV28	TGTGCCAGCACTACTACCTACTTCGGGGAGCTGTTTTTT	CASTTTYFGELFF
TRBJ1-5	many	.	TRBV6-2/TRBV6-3	TGTGCCAGCAGTTACGCCAAGGATCAGCCCCAGCATTTT	CASSYAKDQPQHF
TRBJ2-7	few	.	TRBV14	TGTGCCAGCAGCCCCAGCTTAGGGAACGAGCAGTACTTC	CASSPSLGNEQYF
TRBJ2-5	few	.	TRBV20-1	TGCAGTGCTGCTGCGGGGCGGGGAAACCAAGAGACCCAGTACTTC	CSAAAGRGNQETQYF
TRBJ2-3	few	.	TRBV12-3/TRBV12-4	TGTGCCAGCAGTTTTAGCCAGGGTACAGATACGCAGTATTTT	CASSFSQGTDTQYF
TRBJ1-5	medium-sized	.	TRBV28	TGTGCCAGCAGTTTCGATACACCGGGGGGCAATCAGCCCCAGCATTTT	CASSFDTPGGNQPQHF
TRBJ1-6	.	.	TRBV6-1	TGTGCCAACAGACCCAACCGTAATTCACCCCTCCACTTT	CANRPNRNSPLHF
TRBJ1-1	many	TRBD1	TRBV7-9	TGTGCCAGCAGCTTATGGACAGGGGAGAACACTGAAGCTTTCTTT	CASSLWTGENTEAFF
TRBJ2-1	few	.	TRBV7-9	TGTGCCAGCAGCTATCCGGAGGTCTACAATGAGCAGTTCTTC	CASSYPEVYNEQFF
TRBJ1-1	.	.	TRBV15	TGTGCCACCAGCACAAAACAGGGCTGGAACACTGAAGCTTTCTTT	CATSTKQGWNTEAFF
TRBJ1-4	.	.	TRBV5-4	TGTACCAGCAGCCCAGGGGTGACGAACATGAAAGGGAAACTGTTTTTT	CTSSPGVTNMKGKLFF
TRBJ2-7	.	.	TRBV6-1	TGTGCCAGCAGTTTTGGGGCCGAAGGGAAAGAGCAGTACTTC	CASSFGAEGKEQYF
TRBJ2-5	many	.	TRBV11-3	TGTGCCAGCAGCCCCGGGGGCACCCAAGAGACCCAGTACTTC	CASSPGGTQETQYF
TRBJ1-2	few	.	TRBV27	TGTGCCAGCAAGTTCCAGGGGACGGCGGGCTACACCTTC	CASKFQGTAGYTF
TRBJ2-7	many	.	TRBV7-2	TGTGCCAGCAGTTCATCTGACGGACCCTACGAGCAGTACTTC	CASSSSDGPYEQYF
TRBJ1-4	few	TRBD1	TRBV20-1	TGCAGTGCTAAATACAGGACAGGGGGTATAACTAATGAAAAACTGTTTTTT	CSAKYRTGGITNEKLFF
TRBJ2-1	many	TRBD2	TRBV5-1	TGCGCCAGCAGATTCATAAAACGAGGGACTAGCGGGACGACGAGCTCCTACAATGAGCAGTTCTTC	CASRFIKRGTSGTTSSYNEQFF
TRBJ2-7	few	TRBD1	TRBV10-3	TGTGCCATCAGTGATCCCGGGCAGGGGGCTTACGAGCAGTACTTC	CAISDPGQGAYEQYF
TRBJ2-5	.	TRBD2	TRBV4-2	TGTGCCAGCAGCTTTGTAGCGGGGGGTGGAGAGACCCAGTACTTC	CASSFVAGGGETQYF
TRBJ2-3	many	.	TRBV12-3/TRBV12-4	TGTGCCAGCAGTTTCTCGCTCACAGATACGCAGTATTTT	CASSFSLTDTQYF
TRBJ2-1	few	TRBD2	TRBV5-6	TGTGCCAGCAGCCTGTGGGTTAGCGGGAGTTCCAATGAGCAGTTCTTC	CASSLWVSGSSNEQFF